Presented here are 29 T cell receptor beta chains from one specimen sequenced in a study of neurological immune-mediated disorders. TCRdb reprocessed the 5' RACE reads via MiXCR and lists one record per CDR3 protein. The repertoire holds 30,000 to 45,000 distinct CDR3 sequences, with roughly 4.8% as singletons. Input material: CD4+ T cells from blood. Receptor source: a man in his late teens or twenties in good health.

This clonotype was counted at least ten times. The rearrangement uses TRBV18 and TRBJ2-3; the D gene could be TRBD1 or TRBD2 (6 bases each). The germline V gene has CDR1 KGHSH and CDR2 LQKENI. V dropped 3 bases and J dropped 6 bases, with 19 bases sitting between them. CDR3 length: 16 amino acids. DNA of the CDR3: TGTGCCAGCTCACCCCTCGCGGAGGGGGGTCGTGATACGCAGTATTTT. Translated, it gives CASSPLAEGGRDTQYF.

This clonotype has at least ten counts. The rearrangement uses TRBV7-2 and TRBJ2-1; TRBD1 aligns across 10 bases. The germline V gene encodes CDR1 SGHTA and CDR2 FQGNSA. Losses at the gene ends were 4 bases for V and 6 bases for J; bases not matched to a gene: 9. The CDR3 runs 16 residues. The CDR3 bases are TGTGCCAGCAGCTCCTTGTGGGGACAGGGGTTCAATGAGCAGTTCTTC. It translates to CASSSLWGQGFNEQFF.

Many counts were recorded for this clonotype. V gene TRBV5-1 combines with J gene TRBJ2-2; D unresolved. The CDR3 has 14 amino acids. Per the germline V gene, CDR1 is SGHRS and CDR2 is YFSETQ. V shed 0 bases and J shed 6 bases, with 9 bases lying between them. The CDR3 bases are TGCGCCAGCAGCTTGGATCCAGGTTCCGGGGAGCTGTTTTTT. Its protein is CASSLDPGSGELFF.

This clonotype was observed at least ten times. V gene TRBV5-1 combines with J gene TRBJ1-6; D is perhaps TRBD1 (5 bases). The CDR3 length is 15 residues. V dropped 4 bases and J dropped 6 bases, with 14 bases sitting between them. CDR1 is SGHRS and CDR2 is YFSETQ in the germline V gene. CDR3 sequence reads: CASSEGTAINSPLHF. The CDR3 DNA sequence: TGCGCCAGCAGCGAAGGGACCGCCATTAATTCACCCCTCCACTTT.

This clonotype came up many times. This sequence joins TRBV20-1 and TRBJ2-1; a weak D match, TRBD2 (7 bases). From germline, CDR1 is DFQATT and CDR2 SNEGSKA (reference sequence). V gave up 3 bases and J gave up 6 bases, with 15 bases separating them. The length of the CDR3 is 14 residues. In DNA form, the CDR3 reads TGCAGTGCTAGTGGCGGGGGCCCACGCAATGAGCAGTTCTTC. Protein sequence: CSASGGGPRNEQFF.

V usage is TRBV6-5 and J usage is TRBJ1-1, with a possible D match to TRBD1 (6 bases). The V end lost 10 bases, the J end lost 5 bases, and 17 bases lay between the germline ends. CDR3 size: 13 residues. Germline-derived CDR1 and CDR2 are MNHEY and SVGAGI. This chain's CDR3 is CATRGQSRTEAFF. For the CDR3, the DNA is TGTGCCACGCGAGGACAGTCCCGAACTGAAGCTTTCTTT.

This clonotype was counted many times. The V and J genes are TRBV7-2 and TRBJ2-7; 9 positions match TRBD1. J lost 6 bases, V lost 5 bases, and 8 bases had no gene match. This CDR3 region has 14 residues. CDR1 is SGHTA and CDR2 is FQGNSA in the germline V gene. This chain's CDR3 is CASSARTGVGEQYF. DNA for the CDR3: TGTGCCAGCAGCGCACGGACAGGGGTTGGCGAGCAGTACTTC.

At least ten counts were recorded for this clonotype. The chain combines TRBV18 with TRBJ2-2, with D uncertain. CDR1 and CDR2 from the germline V gene are KGHSH and LQKENI. Trimming took off 2 bases at V and 0 bases at J, with 13 bases between the two ends. This CDR3 region has 17 residues. The CDR3 loop is CASSPSMPDANTGELFF. The CDR3 DNA reads TGTGCCAGCTCACCAAGTATGCCAGACGCGAACACCGGGGAGCTGTTTTTT.

Ten or more counts support this clonotype. The chain carries TRBV12-3 or TRBV12-4 and TRBJ2-3; either TRBD1 or TRBD2 may fit D (5 bases each). V was clipped by 10 bases and J by 2 bases, with 16 bases between them. The CDR3 sequence is 14 residues long. In nucleotides, the CDR3 is TGTGCCACTCAGTCGGGGACGTTCACAGATACGCAGTATTTT. It is translated as CATQSGTFTDTQYF.

This clonotype was observed many times. This chain uses TRBV5-1 with TRBJ1-1, with D hard to call. Germline CDR1 SGHRS, CDR2 YFSETQ. V was shortened by 4 bases and J by 0 bases, with 16 bases between the two germline ends. The CDR3 loop spans 16 amino acids. In nucleotides, the CDR3 is TGCGCCAGCAGCGCCAATTGGGCCTCGCTGAACACTGAAGCTTTCTTT. This codes for CASSANWASLNTEAFF.

This clonotype was observed many times. This chain connects TRBV5-1 to TRBJ2-3, with D possibly matching TRBD1 (6 bases). There are 15 residues in the CDR3. V shed 0 bases and J shed 3 bases, with 11 bases lying between them. Germline V lookup: CDR1 SGHRS, CDR2 YFSETQ. CDR3 protein: CASSLADRMTDTQYF. Written as DNA, the CDR3 is TGCGCCAGCAGCTTGGCTGACAGGATGACAGATACGCAGTATTTT.

This clonotype was counted many times. The chain joins TRBV7-6 to TRBJ1-2; 8 bases map to TRBD1. CDR1 SGHVS and CDR2 FNYEAQ come from the germline V gene. The CDR3 sequence is 14 residues long. V lost 1 base and J lost 7; bases outside the gene matches: 5. This chain's CDR3 is CASSLDYQGAGYTF. The DNA of the CDR3 is TGTGCCAGCAGCTTAGATTATCAGGGGGCTGGCTACACCTTC.

This clonotype was detected many times. The chain has TRBV6-5 and TRBJ1-1; D is possibly TRBD1 (5 bases). The length of the CDR3 is 13 residues. The ends were cut back, 6 bases at V and 1 base at J, with 9 bases in the middle. The V gene's germline CDR1 is MNHEY and CDR2 SVGAGI. The chain's CDR3 is CASRPGQNTEAFF. The CDR3 DNA reads as TGTGCCAGCAGACCCGGACAGAACACTGAAGCTTTCTTT.

This clonotype was detected ten times or more. V and J are TRBV7-8 and TRBJ2-1; D perhaps matches TRBD1 (6 bases). The CDR3 is 15 residues long. CDR1 SGHVS and CDR2 FQNEAQ come from the germline V gene. Deletions cut 1 base from V and 10 bases from J, with 17 bases between. As DNA, the CDR3 is TGTGCCAGCAGCTTAGGCCGCTACAGGGATGGCGAGCAGTTCTTC. It encodes CASSLGRYRDGEQFF.

This clonotype has a count of ten or more. Here the CDR3 reads CASPGTAANYGYTF. The CDR3 bases are TGCGCCAGTCCCGGGACAGCAGCTAACTATGGCTACACCTTC. The rearrangement links TRBV5-1 to TRBJ1-2; 7 bases map to TRBD1. V lost 8 bases to trimming and J lost 0 bases; unmatched junction nucleotides: 7. CDR3 length equals 14 residues. CDR1 is SGHRS and CDR2 is YFSETQ in the germline V gene.

At least ten counts were recorded for this clonotype. V gene TRBV7-3 combines with J gene TRBJ2-5, with D tentatively TRBD1 (5 bases). With 0 bases removed from V and 8 bases from J, the gap between germline ends came to 13 bases. The germline V gene has CDR1 SGHTA and CDR2 FQGTGA. This CDR3 spans 14 amino acids. DNA of the CDR3: TGTGCCAGCAGCTTAACTGGTGGGGCTGGTACCCAGTACTTC. It translates to CASSLTGGAGTQYF.

This clonotype came up many times. V gene TRBV20-1 combines with J gene TRBJ2-2; maybe TRBD1 (5 bases). The CDR3 contains 14 residues. V was shortened by 3 bases and J by 1 base, with 9 bases between the two germline ends. Germline loops: CDR1 DFQATT, CDR2 SNEGSKA (reference sequence). This CDR3 reads CSARGHENTGELFF. CDR3 DNA: TGCAGTGCTAGGGGGCACGAGAACACCGGGGAGCTGTTTTTT.

In its sample, this clonotype was seen many times. The chain recombines TRBV14 with TRBJ2-7; 9 bases align to TRBD1. Germline CDR1 and CDR2: SGHDN and FVKESK. This CDR3 is built from 15 residues. J was trimmed by 4 bases and V by 6 bases; bases with no gene match: 10. Here the CDR3 DNA reads TGTGCCAGCAGGGGCGCGGGACAGGGAAGTTACGAGCAGTACTTC. Translated, it gives CASRGAGQGSYEQYF. Full variable domain (missing parts from reference TRBV14 and TRBJ2-7): EAGVTQFPSHSVIEKGQTVTLRCDPISGHDNLYWYRRVMGKEIKFLLHFVKESKQDESGMPNNRFLAERTGGTYSTLKVQPAELEDSGVYFCASRGAGQGSYEQYFGPGTRLTVT.

This clonotype has at least ten counts. This chain connects TRBV29-1 to TRBJ1-2; possibly TRBD1 for D (5 bases). CDR1 SQVTM and CDR2 ANQGSEA come from the germline V gene. The CDR3 loop spans 13 amino acids. V lost 4 bases and J lost 9, with 18 bases in between. CDR3 in amino acids: CSVGSGGFVSYTF. The CDR3 DNA is TGCAGCGTTGGGTCCGGGGGATTTGTGAGCTACACCTTC.

This clonotype was found many times. This chain uses TRBV20-1 with TRBJ1-4, with no clear D. The V end was cut by 3 bases, the J end by 8 bases, with 10 bases between. The CDR3 spans 12 residues. In germline, CDR1 is DFQATT, CDR2 SNEGSKA (reference sequence). The CDR3 DNA reads as TGCAGTGCTAGTTTCGTGTCCGAAAAACTGTTTTTT. It translates to CSASFVSEKLFF.

This clonotype was observed many times. The chain couples TRBV5-6 to TRBJ2-7; TRBD2 matches 12 bases. Germline trimming cut 1 base from V and 0 bases from J; bases unmatched to any gene: 5. Germline values: CDR1 SGHDT, CDR2 YYEEEE. The CDR3 has 17 residues. The CDR3 spells CASSLRLAGVSSYEQYF. In nucleotides, the CDR3 is TGTGCCAGCAGCTTGAGACTAGCGGGGGTCTCCTCCTACGAGCAGTACTTC.

The sample holds many counts of this clonotype. The chain joins TRBV20-1 to TRBJ1-1; TRBD1 agrees at 7 bases. Germline-derived CDR1 and CDR2 are DFQATT and SNEGSKA (reference sequence). This CDR3 is 15 amino acids long. Unmatched junction bases numbered 9, after V lost 5 bases and J lost 0 bases. The chain's CDR3 is CSADRDAYLNTEAFF. The CDR3 region has the DNA TGCAGTGCTGACAGGGACGCTTACTTGAACACTGAAGCTTTCTTT.

This clonotype was found many times. This chain links TRBV6-5 with TRBJ1-2; D gene unclear. Trimming took off 6 bases at V and 2 bases at J, with 16 bases between the two ends. Germline V gives CDR1 MNHEY, CDR2 SVGAGI. The CDR3 loop spans 15 amino acids. This chain's CDR3 is CASSRTPDENYGYTF. The CDR3 DNA follows: TGTGCCAGCAGCCGCACCCCGGACGAGAACTATGGCTACACCTTC.

This clonotype came up many times. V and J are TRBV20-1 and TRBJ1-2, with unresolved D. The CDR3 extends over 12 amino acids. V was clipped by 3 bases and J by 8 bases, with 13 bases between them. Germline V CDR1 and CDR2: DFQATT, SNEGSKA (reference sequence). CDR3 loop: CSASRQVQGYTF. CDR3 bases: TGCAGTGCTAGTCGGCAGGTACAGGGCTACACCTTC.

This clonotype was observed at least ten times. The rearrangement joins TRBV20-1 to TRBJ2-5, with 10 bases lining up with TRBD2. The length of the CDR3 is 14 residues. The trim removed 3 bases at V and 4 bases at J, leaving 5 bases unmatched. In germline, CDR1 is DFQATT, CDR2 SNEGSKA (reference sequence). DNA for the CDR3: TGCAGTGCTAGGCGTAGCGGGGGGTCAGAGACCCAGTACTTC. Translating gives CSARRSGGSETQYF.

This clonotype has a count of ten or more. This rearrangement joins TRBV5-6 to TRBJ2-2, with D maybe TRBD2 (5 bases). In germline, CDR1 is SGHDT, CDR2 YYEEEE. The CDR3 is 12 amino acids. The V end was cut by 4 bases, the J end by 8 bases, with 9 bases between. The CDR3 protein is CASSLDWGELFF. CDR3 in DNA: TGTGCCAGCAGCCTGGACTGGGGGGAGCTGTTTTTT.

This clonotype came up many times. The chain combines TRBV5-6 with TRBJ2-1; D is unclear. The V gene's germline CDR1 is SGHDT and CDR2 YYEEEE. Trimming cost V 0 bases and J 2 bases, with 9 bases left between them. The CDR3 covers 15 residues. CDR3 coding DNA: TGTGCCAGCAGCTTGGTTAGGCCCACCTACAATGAGCAGTTCTTC. Encoded protein: CASSLVRPTYNEQFF.

This clonotype was counted at least ten times. J is TRBJ1-2 and V is TRBV7-2; D is unclear. In germline, CDR1 is SGHTA, CDR2 FQGNSA. With 0 bases removed from V and 8 bases from J, the gap between germline ends came to 13 bases. The CDR3 covers 14 residues. The CDR3 sequence is CASSLASGRSGYTF. In nucleotides, the CDR3 is TGTGCCAGCAGCTTAGCGTCAGGAAGGTCGGGCTACACCTTC.

This clonotype was observed many times. The rearrangement uses TRBV20-1 and TRBJ2-3, with D uncertain. V dropped 5 bases and J dropped 2 bases, with 8 bases sitting between them. CDR1 DFQATT and CDR2 SNEGSKA come from the germline V gene (reference sequence). The CDR3 contains 12 residues. CDR3 protein: CSALTHTDTQYF. CDR3 nucleotides: TGCAGTGCTTTGACTCACACAGATACGCAGTATTTT.